Listed below are T cell receptor beta chains from one sample, sequenced in a study of T cell responses to AZD1222 COVID-19 vaccine. TCRdb's table, derived via immunoSEQ multiplex PCR, lists solely in-frame clones and lacks some. Among tens of thousands of clones listed, 88% were seen once. Sequencing used peripheral blood, obtained 28 days after the second AZD1222 dose. These receptors came from an adult who received the AZD1222 COVID-19 vaccine. CDR3s include the opening cysteine and the closing phenylalanine or tryptophan. The D gene is left open where the match is weak.

d_gene: NA; v_gene: TRBV7-2; j_gene: TRBJ2-1; CDR3aa: CASSPGGGTYNEQFF; CDR3nt: TGTGCCAGCAGCCCCGGGGGCGGGACTTACAATGAGCAGTTCTTC
d_gene: NA; v_gene: TRBV7-2; j_gene: TRBJ1-3; CDR3aa: CASSLVGRGETGNTIYF; CDR3nt: TGTGCCAGCAGCCTGGTAGGCAGGGGCGAAACTGGAAACACCATATATTTT
d_gene: NA; v_gene: TRBV5-1; j_gene: TRBJ2-5; CDR3aa: CASSLGDSQETQYF; CDR3nt: TGCGCCAGCAGCTTGGGTGACTCTCAAGAGACCCAGTACTTC
d_gene: NA; v_gene: TRBV7-8; j_gene: TRBJ2-5; CDR3aa: CASSKTGVQETQYF; CDR3nt: TGTGCCAGCAGCAAGACAGGAGTACAAGAGACCCAGTACTTC
d_gene: TRBD1; v_gene: TRBV12-3/TRBV12-4; j_gene: TRBJ1-1; CDR3aa: CASRGQGYTEAFF; CDR3nt: TGTGCCAGCAGGGGACAGGGCTACACTGAAGCTTTCTTT
d_gene: NA; v_gene: TRBV28; j_gene: TRBJ1-3; CDR3aa: CASIRRGGSGNTIYF; CDR3nt: TGTGCCAGCATAAGACGGGGGGGCTCTGGAAACACCATATATTTT
d_gene: TRBD1; v_gene: TRBV4-1; j_gene: TRBJ2-5; CDR3aa: CASSQEPGQGALETQYF; CDR3nt: TGCGCCAGCAGCCAGGAGCCGGGACAGGGGGCTCTTGAGACCCAGTACTTC
d_gene: NA; v_gene: TRBV2; j_gene: TRBJ2-7; CDR3aa: CASARRASEQYF; CDR3nt: TGTGCCAGCGCAAGGCGGGCTAGCGAGCAGTACTTC
d_gene: TRBD1; v_gene: TRBV27; j_gene: TRBJ1-1; CDR3aa: CASSFNPRARGQRKGNTEAFF; CDR3nt: TGTGCCAGCAGTTTCAACCCGAGGGCCAGGGGGCAACGGAAGGGGAACACTGAAGCTTTCTTT
d_gene: NA; v_gene: TRBV19; j_gene: TRBJ1-5; CDR3aa: CASSIVPGRGNQPQHF; CDR3nt: TGTGCCAGTAGTATAGTTCCAGGGAGGGGCAATCAGCCCCAGCATTTT
d_gene: NA; v_gene: TRBV6-5; j_gene: TRBJ1-4; CDR3aa: CASSYSKINEKLFF; CDR3nt: TGTGCCAGCAGTTACAGCAAGATTAATGAAAAACTGTTTTTT
d_gene: NA; v_gene: TRBV5-1; j_gene: TRBJ2-7; CDR3aa: CASSPLDGVYEQYF; CDR3nt: TGCGCCAGCAGCCCCCTGGACGGAGTCTACGAGCAGTACTTC
d_gene: TRBD1; v_gene: TRBV18; j_gene: TRBJ2-7; CDR3aa: CASSPKVGQVWEQYF; CDR3nt: TGTGCCAGCTCACCGAAGGTCGGACAGGTGTGGGAGCAGTACTTC
d_gene: NA; v_gene: TRBV12-5; j_gene: TRBJ2-7; CDR3aa: CASGLVLVGNQGWDEQYF; CDR3nt: TGTGCTAGTGGTTTGGTACTGGTTGGGAACCAGGGGTGGGACGAGCAGTACTTC
d_gene: NA; v_gene: TRBV10-3; j_gene: TRBJ1-2; CDR3aa: CAIGGGRGYTF; CDR3nt: TGTGCCATCGGGGGGGGCCGTGGCTACACCTTC